A single sample gave rise to the 2 T cell receptor beta chains below, sequenced in a study of T cell changes during pregnancy in multiple sclerosis. This table comes from immunoSEQ multiplex PCR, and its TCRdb copy is limited to in-frame clones, with some not included. The sample has some 60,000 clones, more than 85% seen once. This specimen was peripheral blood, taken in the third trimester of pregnancy. The receptor set was obtained from a female donor in good health, enrolled as a control in a pregnancy study.

This clone has only one observation. The chain uses TRBV28 and TRBJ1-5, with TRBD1 matching over 11 bases. This CDR3 is built from 15 residues. CDR1 and CDR2 from the germline V gene are MDHEN and SYDVKM. V lost 7 bases to trimming and J lost 7 bases; unmatched junction nucleotides: 9. CDR3 region: CASTPQGQGDQPQHF. Written as DNA, the CDR3 is TGTGCCAGCACCCCCCAGGGACAGGGGGACCAGCCCCAGCATTTT.

The DNA for the CDR3 is TGTGCCTGGAGTGTCCCAGGCACAGATACGCAGTATTTT. This gives the protein CAWSVPGTDTQYF. V gene TRBV30 combines with J gene TRBJ2-3; no firm D call. Germline V gene sequence: CDR1 GTSNPN, CDR2 SVGIG (reference sequence). The CDR3 totals 13 residues. Trimming shortened V by 0 bases and J by 1 base, and 5 bases separated the two germline ends.